The 20 T cell receptor beta chains in this list originate from one sample, sequenced in a study of cytomegalovirus exposure and HLA in healthy donors. PCR employed 60 Vbeta and 13 Jbeta primers. This table comes from immunoSEQ multiplex PCR, and its TCRdb copy is limited to in-frame clones, with some not included. The top ten clones hold 2.6% of a sample with 200,000 or so clones, approximately 70% of them seen once. Material for sequencing was PBMCs. Receptors originate from a man aged 40-55 years in good health and CMV-seropositive.

V is TRBV28 and J is TRBJ1-2; maybe TRBD1 (6 bases). V was clipped by 5 bases and J by 3 bases, with 13 bases between them. This CDR3 contains 14 residues. The germline CDR1 and CDR2 sequences are MDHEN and SYDVKM. For the CDR3, the DNA is TGTGCCAGCAGTATGAGGGGACAAGACTATGGCTACACCTTC. This gives the protein CASSMRGQDYGYTF.

The gene calls are TRBV5-6 and TRBJ1-1; D is undetermined. Germline V gene lookup returns CDR1 SGHDT and CDR2 YYEEEE. The ends were cut back, 5 bases at V and 1 base at J, with 12 bases in the middle. The CDR3 consists of 14 residues. Here the CDR3 reads CASSFAAPNTEAFF. Here the CDR3 DNA reads TGTGCCAGCAGTTTCGCCGCGCCGAACACTGAAGCTTTCTTT.

This clone was recorded a few times. This rearrangement joins TRBV6-5 to TRBJ1-5, with D perhaps matching TRBD1 (6 bases). The germline V gene has CDR1 MNHEY and CDR2 SVGAGI. The germline V and J ends were trimmed by 2 bases and 7 bases, with 15 bases remaining between them. This CDR3 spans 15 amino acids. CDR3 amino acids: CASSYQEGGGQPQHF. CDR3 bases: TGTGCCAGCAGTTACCAGGAGGGGGGAGGGCAGCCCCAGCATTTT.

The rearrangement links TRBV4-2 to TRBJ2-1, with TRBD1 identical over 10 bases. Germline CDR1 and CDR2: LGHNA and YNFKEQ. The length of the CDR3 is 16 residues. Germline trimming cut 2 bases from V and 5 bases from J; bases unmatched to any gene: 6. CDR3 amino acids: CASSQHRQGANNEQFF. CDR3 DNA: TGTGCCAGCAGCCAACATCGACAGGGGGCCAACAATGAGCAGTTCTTC.

This clone was observed a few times. This chain uses TRBV18 with TRBJ2-7; no firm D call. Germline-derived CDR1 and CDR2 are KGHSH and LQKENI. V lost 0 bases and J lost 4, with 7 bases in between. This CDR3 contains 13 residues. CDR3 sequence reads: CASSPPSSYEQYF. CDR3 DNA: TGTGCCAGCTCACCACCTTCGTCGTACGAGCAGTACTTC.

The J gene is TRBJ2-3, the V gene TRBV6-6, with 9 bases fitting TRBD2. Germline V CDR1 and CDR2: MNHNY, SVGAGI (reference sequence). The CDR3 contains 16 residues. Trimming took 5 bases from V and 7 from J; bases not matched to a gene: 13. The CDR3, as DNA: TGTGCCAGCAGTCCGCCCTTAGCGGGGGCGGACCATACGCAGTATTTT. Encoded protein: CASSPPLAGADHTQYF.

This rearrangement joins TRBV7-9 to TRBJ1-2, with 8 nucleotides matching TRBD1. Germline-derived CDR1 and CDR2 are SEHNR and FQNEAQ (reference sequence). This CDR3 contains 16 residues. V dropped 4 bases and J dropped 6; count of bases not matched to a gene: 13. The DNA of the CDR3 is TGTGCCAGCAGCTCGTCAGACAGGGGATCACTCGATGGCTACACCTTC. As protein: CASSSSDRGSLDGYTF. Full variable domain (rest looked up from reference TRBV7-9 and TRBJ1-2): DTGVSQNPRHKITKRGQNVTFRCDPISEHNRLYWYRQTLGQGPEFLTYFQNEAQLEKSRLLSDRFSAERPKGSFSTLEIQRTEQGDSAMYLCASSSSDRGSLDGYTFGSGTRLTVV.

V and J are TRBV5-1 and TRBJ2-7; possible D gene TRBD2, 6 bases. CDR3 length equals 17 residues. Germline V CDR1 and CDR2: SGHRS, YFSETQ. The V end lost 6 bases, the J end lost 0 bases, and 22 bases lay between the germline ends. The CDR3 region is CASTPEGAGYRSYEQYF. CDR3 in DNA: TGCGCCAGCACCCCGGAGGGTGCGGGGTACCGCTCCTACGAGCAGTACTTC. Based on the CDR3 plus reference TRBV5-1 and TRBJ2-7, the full variable domain is KAGVTQTPRYLIKTRGQQVTLSCSPISGHRSVSWYQQTPGQGLQFLFEYFSETQRNKGNFPGRFSGRQFSNSRSEMNVSTLELGDSALYLCASTPEGAGYRSYEQYFGPGTRLTVT.

This chain joins TRBV7-2 and TRBJ2-7; D uncertain. Germline loops: CDR1 SGHTA, CDR2 FQGNSA. V was clipped by 2 bases and J by 3 bases, with 8 bases between them. This CDR3 region has 13 residues. As DNA, the CDR3 is TGTGCCAGCAGCTTAAGAGTTGGCTACGAGCAGTACTTC. It translates to CASSLRVGYEQYF.

The chain uses TRBV4-2 and TRBJ2-3; perhaps TRBD2 as D (7 bases). Germline V gene data show CDR1 as LGHNA and CDR2 as YNFKEQ. The V end lost 4 bases, the J end lost 4 bases, and 18 bases lay between the germline ends. This CDR3 has 16 residues. The CDR3 DNA follows: TGTGCCAGCAGCCGTGGGACCGGGGGGCTGTCAGATACGCAGTATTTT. Translation gives CASSRGTGGLSDTQYF.

V gene TRBV6-6 combines with J gene TRBJ1-1; 8 bases are a match to TRBD1. Trimming removed 6 bases from V and 4 bases from J; junction bases left unmatched: 10. This CDR3 region has 15 residues. Per the germline V gene, CDR1 is MNHNY and CDR2 is SVGAGI (reference sequence). In nucleotides, the CDR3 is TGTGCCAGCAGGACTACAGACAGGGGCGGCACTGAAGCTTTCTTT. It encodes CASRTTDRGGTEAFF.

This clone was detected once. The chain combines TRBV25-1 with TRBJ1-4; no reliable D call. Germline lookup yields CDR1 MGHDK and CDR2 SYGVNS. The V and J ends lost 4 bases and 0 bases respectively, with 15 bases between them. This CDR3 is built from 17 residues. The CDR3 bases are TGTGCCAGCAGTGGGGCTTGGGTGAGTTCAACTAATGAAAAACTGTTTTTT. Its protein is CASSGAWVSSTNEKLFF.

The chain employs TRBV5-1 and TRBJ1-2, with 12 bases lining up with TRBD1. Germline-derived CDR1 and CDR2 are SGHRS and YFSETQ. V lost 4 bases and J lost 2; bases outside the gene matches: 9. This CDR3 comprises 17 residues. The CDR3, as DNA: TGCGCCAGCAGCCCCCGGGACAGGGGGCTTGTAAACTATGGCTACACCTTC. Translation gives CASSPRDRGLVNYGYTF.

This chain joins TRBV28 and TRBJ2-5; 11 positions match TRBD2. V was clipped by 6 bases and J by 9 bases; unmatched bases: 9. Germline V lookup: CDR1 MDHEN, CDR2 SYDVKM. The CDR3 covers 14 residues. The CDR3 DNA sequence: TGTGCCAGCAGCTCCCCACCGGGACTAGCGGCCCAGTACTTC. Translated: CASSSPPGLAAQYF.

The chain carries TRBV2 and TRBJ1-4; no reliable D call. The CDR3 length is 12 residues. V lost 9 bases and J lost 4, with 9 bases in between. Per the germline V gene, CDR1 is SNHLY and CDR2 is FYNNEI. CDR3 residues: CASRGINEKLFF. The CDR3 bases are TGTGCCAGTAGAGGGATTAATGAAAAACTGTTTTTT. Supplemented by reference TRBV2 and TRBJ1-4, the full variable domain reads EPEVTQTPSHQVTQMGQEVILRCVPISNHLYFYWYRQILGQKVEFLVSFYNNEISEKSEIFDDQFSVERPDGSNFTLKIRSTKLEDSAMYFCASRGINEKLFFGSGTQLSVL.

The genes are TRBV2 and TRBJ2-1; TRBD2 aligns across 11 bases. CDR1 is SNHLY, CDR2 FYNNEI, per germline. The CDR3 has 15 amino acids. J gave up 10 bases and V 6 bases, and 11 bases lay outside the gene matches. Written as DNA, the CDR3 is TGTGCCAGCAGGCTTTCTAGCGGGGGGTCGGCGGAGCAGTTCTTC. Translation gives CASRLSSGGSAEQFF.

The rearrangement links TRBV7-2 to TRBJ1-2, with a possible D match to TRBD1 (6 bases). The germline V gene encodes CDR1 SGHTA and CDR2 FQGNSA. V was pared by 3 bases and J by 0 bases, with 11 bases between. This CDR3 spans 15 amino acids. The CDR3, as DNA: TGTGCCAGCAGCTTGAAGACAGGTCCTAACTATGGCTACACCTTC. This translates into CASSLKTGPNYGYTF.

The chain links TRBV5-4 to TRBJ2-3; 8 bases match TRBD1. The ends lost 4 bases at V and 4 bases at J; junction bases unmatched: 5. Per the germline V gene, CDR1 is SGHNT and CDR2 is YYREEE (reference sequence). There are 14 residues in the CDR3. DNA for the CDR3: TGTGCCAGCAGCCGGACAGGGTACGCAGATACGCAGTATTTT. It codes for CASSRTGYADTQYF.

J is TRBJ1-2 and V is TRBV27; D possibly corresponds to TRBD1 (6 bases). The V gene's germline CDR1 is MNHEY and CDR2 SMNVEV (reference sequence). The CDR3 totals 14 residues. Trimming shortened V by 8 bases and J by 4 bases, and 17 bases separated the two germline ends. DNA of the CDR3: TGTGCCAGCGGCTCAGGGGAGACGCTCTATGGCTACACCTTC. Translating gives CASGSGETLYGYTF.

This chain links TRBV2 with TRBJ2-7; D gene ambiguous. The CDR3 length is 12 residues. V was pared by 8 bases and J by 5 bases, with 13 bases between. From germline, CDR1 is SNHLY and CDR2 FYNNEI. The CDR3 protein is CASSTSGDEQYF. As DNA, the CDR3 is TGTGCCAGCTCCACCTCGGGTGACGAGCAGTACTTC.